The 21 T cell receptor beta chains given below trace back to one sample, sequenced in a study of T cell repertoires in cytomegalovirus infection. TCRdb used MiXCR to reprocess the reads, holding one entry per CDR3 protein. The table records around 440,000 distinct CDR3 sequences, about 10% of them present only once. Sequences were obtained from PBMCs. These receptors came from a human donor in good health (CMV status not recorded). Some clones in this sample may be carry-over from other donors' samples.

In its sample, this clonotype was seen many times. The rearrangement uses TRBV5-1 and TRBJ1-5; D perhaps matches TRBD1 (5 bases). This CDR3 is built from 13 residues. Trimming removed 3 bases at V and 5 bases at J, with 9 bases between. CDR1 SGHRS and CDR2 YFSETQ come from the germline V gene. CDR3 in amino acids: CASSYSTDQPQHF. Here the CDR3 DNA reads TGCGCCAGCAGCTATTCGACAGATCAGCCCCAGCATTTT. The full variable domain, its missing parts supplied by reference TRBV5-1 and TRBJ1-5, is KAGVTQTPRYLIKTRGQQVTLSCSPISGHRSVSWYQQTPGQGLQFLFEYFSETQRNKGNFPGRFSGRQFSNSRSEMNVSTLELGDSALYLCASSYSTDQPQHFGDGTRLSIL.

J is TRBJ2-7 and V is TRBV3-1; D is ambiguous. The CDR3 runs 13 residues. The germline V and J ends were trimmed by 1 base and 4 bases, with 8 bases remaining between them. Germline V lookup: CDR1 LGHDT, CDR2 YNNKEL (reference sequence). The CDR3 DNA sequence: TGTGCCAGCAGCCAAGCGGTTGGATACGAGCAGTACTTC. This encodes CASSQAVGYEQYF.

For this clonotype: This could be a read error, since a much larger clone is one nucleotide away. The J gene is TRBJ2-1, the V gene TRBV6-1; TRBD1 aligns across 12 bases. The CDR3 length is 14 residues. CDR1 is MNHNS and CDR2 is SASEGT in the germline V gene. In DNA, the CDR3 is TGTGCCAGCAGCACCGGGACAGGGGGCCATGAGCAGCTCTTC. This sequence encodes CASSTGTGGHEQLF.

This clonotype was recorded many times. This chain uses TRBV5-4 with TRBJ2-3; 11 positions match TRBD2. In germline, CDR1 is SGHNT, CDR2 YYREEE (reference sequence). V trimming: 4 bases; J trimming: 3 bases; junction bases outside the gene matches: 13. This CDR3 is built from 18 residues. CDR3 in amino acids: CASSRRTVAGGRTDTQYF. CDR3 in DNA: TGTGCCAGCAGCCGCCGAACCGTAGCGGGGGGGCGAACAGATACGCAGTATTTT.

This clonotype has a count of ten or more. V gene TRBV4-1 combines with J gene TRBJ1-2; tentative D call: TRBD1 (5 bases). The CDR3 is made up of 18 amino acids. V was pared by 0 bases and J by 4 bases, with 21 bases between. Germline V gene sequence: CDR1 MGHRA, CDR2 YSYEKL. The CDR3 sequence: CASSQDPREAQYSYGYTF. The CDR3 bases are TGCGCCAGCAGCCAAGATCCCAGGGAGGCACAGTATAGCTATGGCTACACCTTC.

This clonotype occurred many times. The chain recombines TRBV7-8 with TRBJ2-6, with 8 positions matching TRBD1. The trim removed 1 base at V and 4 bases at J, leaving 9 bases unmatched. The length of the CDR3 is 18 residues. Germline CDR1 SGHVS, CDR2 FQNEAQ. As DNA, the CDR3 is TGTGCCAGCAGCTTAGAAGGCAGGGGGCAGGCCGGGGCCAACGTCCTGACTTTC. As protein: CASSLEGRGQAGANVLTF.

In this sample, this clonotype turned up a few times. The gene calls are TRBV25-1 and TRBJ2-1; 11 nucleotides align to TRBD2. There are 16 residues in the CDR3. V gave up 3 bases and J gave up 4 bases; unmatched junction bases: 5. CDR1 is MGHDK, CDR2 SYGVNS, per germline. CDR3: CASSEPGLAVYNEQFF. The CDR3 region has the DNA TGTGCCAGCAGTGAGCCGGGACTAGCGGTATACAATGAGCAGTTCTTC.

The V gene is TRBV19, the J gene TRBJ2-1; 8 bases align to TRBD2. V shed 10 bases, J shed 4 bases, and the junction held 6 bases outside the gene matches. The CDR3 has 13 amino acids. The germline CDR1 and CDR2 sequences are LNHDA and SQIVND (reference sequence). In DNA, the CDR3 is TGTGCCACTTTAGCGGGAAGGTACAATGAGCAGTTCTTC. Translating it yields CATLAGRYNEQFF.

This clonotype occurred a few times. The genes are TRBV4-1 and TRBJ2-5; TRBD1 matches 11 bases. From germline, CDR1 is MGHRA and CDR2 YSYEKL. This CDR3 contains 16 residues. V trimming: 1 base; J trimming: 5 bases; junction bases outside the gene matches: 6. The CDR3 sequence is CASSQGTGGQGETQYF. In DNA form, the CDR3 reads TGCGCCAGCAGCCAAGGGACAGGGGGCCAGGGGGAGACCCAGTACTTC.

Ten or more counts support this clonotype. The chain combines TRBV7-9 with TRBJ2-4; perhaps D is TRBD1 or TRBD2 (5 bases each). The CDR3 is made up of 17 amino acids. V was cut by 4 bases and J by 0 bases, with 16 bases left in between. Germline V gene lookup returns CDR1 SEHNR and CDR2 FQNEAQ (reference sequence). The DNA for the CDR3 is TGTGCCAGCAGCTACCGGGACGGCCTATTAGCCAAAAACATTCAGTACTTC. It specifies CASSYRDGLLAKNIQYF.

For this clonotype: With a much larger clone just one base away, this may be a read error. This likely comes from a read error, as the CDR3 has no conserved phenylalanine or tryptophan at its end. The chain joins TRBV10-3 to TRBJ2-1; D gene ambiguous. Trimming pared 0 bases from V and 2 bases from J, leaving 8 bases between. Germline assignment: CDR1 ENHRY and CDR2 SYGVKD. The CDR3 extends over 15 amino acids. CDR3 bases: TGTGCCATCAGTGAGTCGAACTTGCCCTACAATGAGCAGTTCTCC. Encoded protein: CAISESNLPYNEQFS.

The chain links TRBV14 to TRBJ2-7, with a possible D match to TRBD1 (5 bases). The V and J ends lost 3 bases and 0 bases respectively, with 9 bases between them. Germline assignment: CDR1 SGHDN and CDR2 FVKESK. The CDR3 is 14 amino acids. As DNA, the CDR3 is TGTGCCAGCAGCCACGTACAGGTCTCCTACGAGCAGTACTTC. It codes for CASSHVQVSYEQYF.

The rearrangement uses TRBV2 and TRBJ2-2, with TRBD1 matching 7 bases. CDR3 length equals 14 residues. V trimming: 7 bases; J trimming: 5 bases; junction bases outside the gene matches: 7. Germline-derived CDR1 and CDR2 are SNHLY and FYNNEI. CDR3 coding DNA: TGTGCCAGCAAACCGACAGGGCGAACCGGGGAGCTGTTTTTT. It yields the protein CASKPTGRTGELFF.

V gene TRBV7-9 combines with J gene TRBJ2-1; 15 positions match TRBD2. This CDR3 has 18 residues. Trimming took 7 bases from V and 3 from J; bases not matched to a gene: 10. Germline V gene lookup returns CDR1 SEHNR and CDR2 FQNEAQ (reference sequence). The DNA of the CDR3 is TGTGCCAGCAACTCCGGGACTAGCGGGGGGCCCCACTACAATGAGCAGTTCTTC. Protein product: CASNSGTSGGPHYNEQFF.

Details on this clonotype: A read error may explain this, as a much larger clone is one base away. The DNA of the CDR3 is TGTGTCAGCACCAGGGGCCCGTGGGAGACCCAGTACTTC. Residues: CVSTRGPWETQYF. The rearrangement uses TRBV7-2 and TRBJ2-5; D is perhaps TRBD1 (6 bases). The length of the CDR3 is 13 residues. CDR1 and CDR2 from the germline V gene are SGHTA and FQGNSA.

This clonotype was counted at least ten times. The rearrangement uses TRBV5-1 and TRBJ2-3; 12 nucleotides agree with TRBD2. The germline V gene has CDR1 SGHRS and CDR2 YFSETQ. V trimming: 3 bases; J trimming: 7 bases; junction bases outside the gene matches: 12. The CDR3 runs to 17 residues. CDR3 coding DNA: TGCGCCAGCAGCTCGCCAGGACTAGCGGGGTCTGGAAATACGCAGTATTTT. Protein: CASSSPGLAGSGNTQYF.

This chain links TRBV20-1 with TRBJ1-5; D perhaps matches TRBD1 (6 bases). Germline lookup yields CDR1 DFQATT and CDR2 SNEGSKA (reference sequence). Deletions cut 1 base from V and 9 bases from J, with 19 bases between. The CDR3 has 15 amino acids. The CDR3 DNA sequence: TGCAGTGCTAGAGCCCGATCTGGGGGGGCCCCGCCCCAGCATTTT. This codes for CSARARSGGAPPQHF.

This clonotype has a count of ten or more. The CDR3 DNA follows: TGTGCCAGCAGCTTAGCGGGGGGTGCTAACTATGAAGGCTACACCTTC. Amino acids: CASSLAGGANYEGYTF. The chain links TRBV7-2 to TRBJ1-2; a weak D match, TRBD1 (5 bases). The germline CDR1 and CDR2 sequences are SGHTA and FQGNSA. CDR3 length: 16 residues. Trimming took off 0 bases at V and 8 bases at J, with 19 bases between the two ends.

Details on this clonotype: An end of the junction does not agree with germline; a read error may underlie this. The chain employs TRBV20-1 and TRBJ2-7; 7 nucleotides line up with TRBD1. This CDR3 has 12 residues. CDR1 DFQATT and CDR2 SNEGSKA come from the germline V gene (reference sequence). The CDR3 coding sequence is TGCAGTGCGCGACAGGGTAACTACGTGCAGTACTTC. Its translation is CSARQGNYVQYF.

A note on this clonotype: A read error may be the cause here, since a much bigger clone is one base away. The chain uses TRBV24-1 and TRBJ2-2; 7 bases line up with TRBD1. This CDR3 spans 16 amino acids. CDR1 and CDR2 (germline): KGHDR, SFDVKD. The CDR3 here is CATSDFPTGNTGELSF. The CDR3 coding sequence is TGTGCCACCAGTGATTTCCCGACAGGGAACACCGGGGAGCTGTCTTTT.

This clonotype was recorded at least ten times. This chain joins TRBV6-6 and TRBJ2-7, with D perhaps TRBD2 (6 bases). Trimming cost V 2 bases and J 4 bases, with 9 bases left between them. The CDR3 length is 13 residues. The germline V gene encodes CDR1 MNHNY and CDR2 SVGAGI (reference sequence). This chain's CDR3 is CASSYEEGYEQYF. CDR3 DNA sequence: TGTGCCAGCAGTTACGAGGAGGGATACGAGCAGTACTTC.